This TCR beta chain was captured in a study of T cell responses to AZD1222 COVID-19 vaccine. CDR1 and CDR2 from the germline V gene are MDHEN and SYDVKM. This CDR3 has 16 amino acids. V lost 5 bases, J lost 5 bases, and 19 bases lay in between. TCRdb keeps only in-frame clones here, not all; method: immunoSEQ multiplex PCR. The table includes 75,000 to 80,000 clones, roughly 90% detected once. This sample comprised peripheral blood, obtained 28 days after the second AZD1222 dose. The rearrangement uses TRBV28 and TRBJ1-5; D may be TRBD1 (6 bases). This clonotype originated in an adult who received the AZD1222 COVID-19 vaccine. CDR3 region: CASSPVGRGNHQPQHF. For the CDR3, the DNA is TGTGCCAGCAGTCCCGTGGGCAGGGGAAATCATCAGCCCCAGCATTTT.